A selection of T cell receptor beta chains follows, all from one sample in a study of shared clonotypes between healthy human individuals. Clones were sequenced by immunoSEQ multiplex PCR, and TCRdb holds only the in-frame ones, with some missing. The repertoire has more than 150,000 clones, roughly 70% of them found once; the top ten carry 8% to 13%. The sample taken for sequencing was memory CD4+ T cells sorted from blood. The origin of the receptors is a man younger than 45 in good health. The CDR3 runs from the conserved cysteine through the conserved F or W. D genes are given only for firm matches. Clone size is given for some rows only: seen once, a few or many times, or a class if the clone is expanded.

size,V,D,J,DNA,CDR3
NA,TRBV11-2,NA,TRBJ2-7,TGTGCCAGCAGCTTAGATCTCGGGACCTACTACGAGCAGTACTTC,CASSLDLGTYYEQYF
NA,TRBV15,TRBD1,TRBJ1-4,TGTGCCACCAGCAGAGCGACAGGGGTCTATGAAAAACTGTTTTTT,CATSRATGVYEKLFF
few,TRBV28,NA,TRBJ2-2,TGTGCCAGCTTTACCCCAAGCCACACCTACACCGGGGAGCTGTTTTTT,CASFTPSHTYTGELFF
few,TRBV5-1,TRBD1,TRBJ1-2,TGCGCCAGCAGCCCTGGCGACAGGGACTATGGCTACACCTTC,CASSPGDRDYGYTF
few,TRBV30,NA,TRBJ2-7,TGTGCCTGGAGTTTGGGGGCCGGTCGTGAGCAGTACTTC,CAWSLGAGREQYF
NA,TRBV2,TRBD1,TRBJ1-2,TGTGCCAGCAGCGAAATAGGGGGACAGGGAGTTGGCTACACCTTC,CASSEIGGQGVGYTF
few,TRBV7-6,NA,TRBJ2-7,TGTGCCAGCAGCTTAGCGCCCTCGGTAGAGCAGTACTTC,CASSLAPSVEQYF
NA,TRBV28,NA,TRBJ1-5,TGTGCCAGCATCTCTGGGGTGGGGGGTTATCAGCCCCAGCATTTT,CASISGVGGYQPQHF
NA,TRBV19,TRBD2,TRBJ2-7,TGTGCCAGTAGAACAAAGACTAGCGGAGGGACCAACGAGCAGTACTTC,CASRTKTSGGTNEQYF
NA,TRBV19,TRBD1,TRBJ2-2,TGTGCCAGTAGTAACCAATACAGGGGGCGCAGGGAGCTGTTTTTT,CASSNQYRGRRELFF
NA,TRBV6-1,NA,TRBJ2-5,TGTGCCAGCAGTGAAGCGCACGGGGAATGGGAGACCCAGTACTTC,CASSEAHGEWETQYF
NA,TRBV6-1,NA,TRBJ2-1,TGTGCCAGCACTTTTCGCGGGCCCCACAATGAGCAGTTCTTC,CASTFRGPHNEQFF
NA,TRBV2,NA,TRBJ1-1,TGTGCCAGCAAAACGGGCTTGAACACTGAAGCTTTCTTT,CASKTGLNTEAFF
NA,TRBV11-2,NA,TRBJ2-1,TGTGCCAGCAGCTCCATACGAGTCGAGCAGTTCTTC,CASSSIRVEQFF
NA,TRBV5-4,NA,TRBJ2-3,TGTGCCAGCAGCGCCATAGAGACAAAGAGCACAGATACGCAGTATTTT,CASSAIETKSTDTQYF
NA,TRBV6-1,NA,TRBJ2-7,TGTGCCACCCGGAGGGGCCCTTTCCAATCCTACGAGCAGTACTTC,CATRRGPFQSYEQYF
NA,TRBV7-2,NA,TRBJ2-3,TGTGCCAGCAGCCCCTTCGGGCCCACAGATACGCAGTATTTT,CASSPFGPTDTQYF
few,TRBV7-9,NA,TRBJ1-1,TGTGCCAGCAGCTTAGCGCCGGGCAGCATGAACACTGAAGCTTTCTTT,CASSLAPGSMNTEAFF
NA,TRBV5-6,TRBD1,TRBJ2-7,TGTGCCAGCAGCGGTACCGGAGCCGGACAGGGAAATGTGCAGTACTTC,CASSGTGAGQGNVQYF
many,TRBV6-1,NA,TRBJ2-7,TGTGCCACCACACACAATCCCCTAGAGCAGTACTTC,CATTHNPLEQYF
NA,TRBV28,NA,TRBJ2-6,TGTGCCAGCAGTTTCTCCCCGGCGCGGCCTGGGGCCAACGTCCTGACTTTC,CASSFSPARPGANVLTF
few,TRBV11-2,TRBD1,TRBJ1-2,TGTGCCAGCAGCTCACCGGGACAGGGGGCGCGGTTCTATGGCTACACCTTC,CASSSPGQGARFYGYTF
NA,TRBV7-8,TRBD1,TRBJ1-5,TGTGCCAGCAGCTTAGAAACAGGGGACCAGCCCCAGCATTTT,CASSLETGDQPQHF
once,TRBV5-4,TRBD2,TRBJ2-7,TGTGCCAGCAGCCAACGAGGGACTAGCGGGAGGTACGAGCAGTACTTC,CASSQRGTSGRYEQYF
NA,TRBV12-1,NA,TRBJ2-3,TGTGCCAGCTACGAGCGGTGGCGAGGGGATACGCAGTATTTT,CASYERWRGDTQYF
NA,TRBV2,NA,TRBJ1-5,TGTGCCAGCAGTGTGGGTATCAGTAGCAATCAGCCCCAGCATTTT,CASSVGISSNQPQHF
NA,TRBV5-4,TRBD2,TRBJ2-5,TGTGCCAGCAGCTTGGCGGGGACTAGCGGAGTCCAAGAGACCCAGTACTTC,CASSLAGTSGVQETQYF
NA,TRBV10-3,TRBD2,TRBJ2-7,TGTGCCATCAGTGAGTCTGGCGGGAGAGGAGGCGGCGAGCAGTACTTC,CAISESGGRGGGEQYF
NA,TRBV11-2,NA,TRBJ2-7,TGTGCCAGCAGGAAACTTACTGGCAGAACCTCCTACGAGCAGTACTTC,CASRKLTGRTSYEQYF
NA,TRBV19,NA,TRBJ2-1,TGTGCCAGTAACGACGGCAGGGATTACAATGAGCAGTTCTTC,CASNDGRDYNEQFF
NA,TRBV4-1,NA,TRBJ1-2,TGCGCCAGCAGCCAAGGACGTCTTGGCTACACCTTC,CASSQGRLGYTF
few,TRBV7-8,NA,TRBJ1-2,TGTGCCAGCAGCTTAGAGGGAGGGAACGGCTACACCTTC,CASSLEGGNGYTF
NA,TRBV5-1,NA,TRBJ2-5,TGCGCCAGCAGCTGGAAGGACAGAAAAGAGACCCAGTACTTC,CASSWKDRKETQYF
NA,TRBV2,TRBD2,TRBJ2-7,TGTGCCAGCAGTGTGGGACTAGCAGCGTGGGGGTTCTCCTACGAGCAGTACTTC,CASSVGLAAWGFSYEQYF
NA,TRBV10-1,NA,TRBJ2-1,TGCGCCAGCAGTGGAATCCGGCACGGGGGTTACAATGAGCAGTTCTTC,CASSGIRHGGYNEQFF
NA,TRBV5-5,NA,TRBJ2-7,TGTGCCAGCAGCTTGAGGTCCCAGGGATCCTACGAGCAGTACTTC,CASSLRSQGSYEQYF
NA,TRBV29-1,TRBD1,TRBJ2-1,TGCAGCGTCGAAACTAACAGGGGGGCCTCCTACAATGAGCAGTTCTTC,CSVETNRGASYNEQFF
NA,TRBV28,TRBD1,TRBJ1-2,TGTGCCAGCACCTCAGGGGGGGGCATTGGCTACACCTTC,CASTSGGGIGYTF
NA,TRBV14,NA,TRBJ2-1,TGTGCCAGCAGGACCGGGACCCCGGGCCTAAATGAGCAGTTCTTC,CASRTGTPGLNEQFF
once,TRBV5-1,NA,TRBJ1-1,TGCGCCAGCGGGAGTGTTCGAGGGAGGGCTGAAGCTTTCTTT,CASGSVRGRAEAFF
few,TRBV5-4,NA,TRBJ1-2,TGTGCCAGCAGCTCGGGGGACTCAAGGGGTGGCTACACCTTC,CASSSGDSRGGYTF
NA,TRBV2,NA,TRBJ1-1,TGTGCCAGCAGTCTTATTCAGAACACTGAAGCTTTCTTT,CASSLIQNTEAFF
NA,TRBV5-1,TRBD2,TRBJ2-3,TGCGCCAGCAGCTTGCCCCGACGGGAGGGCCGTGCAGATACGCAGTATTTT,CASSLPRREGRADTQYF
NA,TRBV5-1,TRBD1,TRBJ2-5,TGCGCCAGCAGCTCCCAACAGGGGGAAGAGACCCAGTACTTC,CASSSQQGEETQYF
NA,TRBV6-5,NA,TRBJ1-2,TGTGCCAGCAGTTACTTAGATGGCTACACCTTC,CASSYLDGYTF
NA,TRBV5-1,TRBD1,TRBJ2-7,TGCGCCAGCAGCCCCAGGACAGGGGGCATCTACGAGCAGTACTTC,CASSPRTGGIYEQYF
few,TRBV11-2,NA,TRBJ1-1,TGTGCCAGCAGCTTAGCAGGGGTGGTAGAAGCTTTCTTT,CASSLAGVVEAFF
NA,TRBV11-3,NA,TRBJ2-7,TGTGCCAGCAGCTCAAGCCCCTCCTACGAGCAGTACTTC,CASSSSPSYEQYF
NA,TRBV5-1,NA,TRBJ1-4,TGCGCCAGCAGCTTGGCCTTCCGCAGTGCAACTAATGAAAAACTGTTTTTT,CASSLAFRSATNEKLFF
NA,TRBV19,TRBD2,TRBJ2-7,TGTGCCAGTAGCGGGACTATAGGCTACGAGCAGTACTTC,CASSGTIGYEQYF
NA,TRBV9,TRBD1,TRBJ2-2,TGTGCCAGCAGCCTTACAGGGGGCCCTTACACCGGGGAGCTGTTTTTT,CASSLTGGPYTGELFF
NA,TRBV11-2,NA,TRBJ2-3,TGTGCCAGCAGCTCCTTACTAGCCTCCAGGGATACGCAGTATTTT,CASSSLLASRDTQYF
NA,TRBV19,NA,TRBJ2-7,TGTGCCAGTAGTGTGTCAATGCAGGGGGAGCAGTACTTC,CASSVSMQGEQYF
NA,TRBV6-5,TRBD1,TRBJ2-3,TGTGCCAGCAGGTGGACAGGGGGGACAGATACGCAGTATTTT,CASRWTGGTDTQYF
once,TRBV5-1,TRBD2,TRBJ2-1,TGCGCCAGCGGGCCAGGCGGGAGGAATAATGAGCAGTTCTTC,CASGPGGRNNEQFF